This TCR beta chain was sequenced for a study of T cell clones after liver transplantation. The wider study: Liver transplant recipients had immunosuppression withdrawal attempted within 2 years. TCRbeta sequencing after a pre-transplant mixed lymphocyte reaction identified graft-donor-reactive clones, later tracked in post-transplant blood. Timepoints were pre-transplant, pre-withdrawal, and after withdrawal was completed or failed.

Here immunoSEQ multiplex PCR was the method, and the copy in TCRdb shows in-frame clones only, minus some. The sample lists about 21,000 clones; 93% were seen once. Per germline, CDR1 SGDLS and CDR2 YYNGEE. The CDR3 is 14 residues long. The ends lost 1 base at V and 3 bases at J; junction bases unmatched: 4. Sorting of unstimulated PBMCs yielded separate CD3+CD4+ and CD3+CD8+ fractions. The chain joins TRBV9 to TRBJ2-7, with 7 bases aligning to TRBD2. Here the sequenced sample was CD8+ T cells from blood, taken approximately 27 months after liver transplant. The origin of this receptor is a human patient who received a liver transplant. Some T cells may have come from the graft donor. The CDR3: CASSVTGTNYEQYF. CDR3 nucleotide sequence: TGTGCCAGCAGCGTAACCGGGACTAACTACGAGCAGTACTTC.